The 24 T cell receptor beta chains reported below all come from one sample, sequenced in a study of blood T cell repertoires in COVID-19. Data came from immunoSEQ multiplex PCR; TCRdb stores just in-frame clones and leaves some out. The data contain about 55,000 clones, 75% to 95% of them seen just once; the ten biggest clones take up 6.2%. What was sequenced was peripheral blood. These receptors came from a man aged 35 to 55 with acute or convalescent COVID-19.

The chain employs TRBV10-2 and TRBJ1-6, with D possibly matching TRBD1 (5 bases). Trimming shortened V by 6 bases and J by 9 bases, and 18 bases separated the two germline ends. The germline V gene has CDR1 WSHSY and CDR2 SAAADI. This CDR3 has 15 amino acids. The CDR3 reads CASRDSGQFGSPLHF. The CDR3 nucleotides read TGCGCCAGCAGAGATTCTGGACAATTTGGTTCACCCCTCCACTTT.

This chain connects TRBV30 to TRBJ1-5, with 7 positions matching TRBD1. V gave up 7 bases and J gave up 7 bases; unmatched junction bases: 10. The CDR3 has 13 residues. Germline CDR1 reads GTSNPN; CDR2 reads SVGIG (reference sequence). The CDR3 region is CASGGGGRQPQHF. The CDR3 coding sequence is TGTGCCTCCGGTGGAGGGGGCAGGCAGCCCCAGCATTTT.

The chain employs TRBV11-2 and TRBJ1-3; 7 bases align to TRBD1. This CDR3 is 14 amino acids long. V lost 4 bases and J lost 4; bases outside the gene matches: 4. Germline lookup yields CDR1 SGHAT and CDR2 FQNNGV. This chain's CDR3 is CASSSQGGGNTIYF. The CDR3 DNA follows: TGTGCCAGCAGCTCTCAGGGGGGCGGAAACACCATATATTTT.

The chain is built from TRBV3-1 (or the pseudogene TRBV3-2) and TRBJ1-2; D is undetermined. CDR3 length equals 13 residues. CDR1 is LGHDT, CDR2 YNNKEL, per germline (reference sequence). Trimming left V 1 base short and J 8 bases short, with 11 bases between. CDR3 in amino acids: CASSQVTERGYTF. In nucleotides, the CDR3 is TGTGCCAGCAGCCAAGTGACGGAGCGGGGCTACACCTTC.

This chain links TRBV5-1 with TRBJ1-1, with D hard to call. Germline CDR1 is SGHRS and CDR2 is YFSETQ. Trimming shortened V by 1 base and J by 2 bases, and 12 bases separated the two germline ends. This CDR3 has 15 amino acids. The CDR3 loop is CASSLWREINTEAFF. As DNA, the CDR3 is TGCGCCAGCAGCTTGTGGAGGGAAATTAACACTGAAGCTTTCTTT.

The chain has TRBV5-1 and TRBJ1-1, with a weak D call TRBD1 (6 bases). The V gene lost 0 bases and the J gene lost 5 bases, with 14 bases spanning the gap. The germline V gene has CDR1 SGHRS and CDR2 YFSETQ. There are 15 residues in the CDR3. CDR3 protein: CASSLDEPRGTEAFF. CDR3 nucleotide sequence: TGCGCCAGCAGCTTGGACGAACCCAGGGGTACTGAAGCTTTCTTT.

The J gene is TRBJ2-5, the V gene TRBV19; 8 bases agree with TRBD1. The germline V gene has CDR1 LNHDA and CDR2 SQIVND (reference sequence). Losses at the gene ends were 3 bases for V and 5 bases for J; bases not matched to a gene: 8. The CDR3 covers 15 residues. The CDR3 region has the DNA TGTGCCAGTAGTATTGGGACAGGCCGCGGGGAGACCCAGTACTTC. Its translation is CASSIGTGRGETQYF.

The J gene is TRBJ1-4, the V gene TRBV6-5; D might be TRBD1 (6 bases). Between the trimmed V and J ends, which lost 5 bases and 0 bases, there was a span of 10 bases. The CDR3 runs 15 residues. The germline V gene has CDR1 MNHEY and CDR2 SVGAGI. The CDR3 nucleotides read TGTGCCAGCAGTACCAAGGGGGCAACTAATGAAAAACTGTTTTTT. This sequence encodes CASSTKGATNEKLFF.

V is TRBV10-1 and J is TRBJ1-3; 8 bases align to TRBD1. The CDR3 spans 15 residues. The junction had 6 bases not matched to a gene; V was cut back by 7 bases and J by 1 base. CDR1 is WNHNN and CDR2 is SYGVQD in the germline V gene (reference sequence). CDR3 DNA: TGCGCCAGCATCCCAGACAGGGGTTCTGGAAACACCATATATTTT. Its translation is CASIPDRGSGNTIYF.

This chain connects TRBV18 to TRBJ2-5; D is uncertain. Germline assignment: CDR1 KGHSH and CDR2 LQKENI. V lost 4 bases to trimming and J lost 2 bases, with 8 bases between them. The CDR3 is 13 amino acids. CDR3 DNA: TGTGCCAGCTCACTACACAATCAAGAGACCCAGTACTTC. Its translation is CASSLHNQETQYF.

This chain uses TRBV19 with TRBJ2-1; D is unresolved. Trimming stripped 7 bases from V and 4 bases from J, with 8 bases between. The CDR3 covers 12 residues. CDR1 LNHDA and CDR2 SQIVND come from the germline V gene (reference sequence). CDR3 protein: CASNDFYNEQFF. CDR3 nucleotide sequence: TGTGCCAGTAATGACTTTTACAATGAGCAGTTCTTC.

The count of this clone is one. The CDR3 DNA follows: TGTGCCAGCAGTTTAAGAGATAGCAATCAGCCCCAGCATTTT. It specifies CASSLRDSNQPQHF. The chain joins TRBV6-5 to TRBJ1-5; no definite D call. V lost 4 bases and J lost 0, with 7 bases in between. The CDR3 has 14 residues. In germline, CDR1 is MNHEY, CDR2 SVGAGI.

The rearrangement links TRBV19 to TRBJ1-5; 8 bases are a match to TRBD1. The CDR3 sequence is 16 residues long. Germline V gene data show CDR1 as LNHDA and CDR2 as SQIVND (reference sequence). The V gene end was trimmed by 4 bases and the J gene end by 1 base; junction bases not matched to a gene: 6. CDR3 DNA: TGTGCCAGTAGTACTCACTGGACAGGGAGCAATCAGCCCCAGCATTTT. This translates into CASSTHWTGSNQPQHF.

The chain recombines TRBV5-1 with TRBJ1-1, with TRBD1 matching 7 bases. The V gene end was trimmed by 5 bases and the J gene end by 6 bases; junction bases not matched to a gene: 7. CDR1 and CDR2 (germline): SGHRS, YFSETQ. The CDR3 has 13 amino acids. The CDR3 coding sequence is TGCGCCAGCAGGCTTGACAGGGTATCTGAAGCTTTCTTT. Its protein is CASRLDRVSEAFF.

The rearrangement uses TRBV27 and TRBJ2-3, with 10 bases fitting TRBD2. The V gene's germline CDR1 is MNHEY and CDR2 SMNVEV (reference sequence). V trimming: 10 bases; J trimming: 3 bases; junction bases outside the gene matches: 10. The CDR3 totals 15 residues. CDR3 DNA sequence: TGTGCCACAGCGGGAGGGCTCGGATTAACAGATACGCAGTATTTT. It is translated as CATAGGLGLTDTQYF.

The sample holds one count of this clone. V usage is TRBV3-1 (or the pseudogene TRBV3-2) and J usage is TRBJ1-1; no clear D gene. The CDR3 is 10 residues long. Germline V gene sequence: CDR1 LGHDT, CDR2 YNNKEL (reference sequence). V gave up 5 bases and J gave up 10 bases, with 8 bases separating them. The CDR3 loop reads CASSTHGAFF. CDR3 bases: TGTGCCAGCAGCACGCACGGAGCTTTCTTT.

This rearrangement joins TRBV27 to TRBJ2-3; TRBD2 matches at 11 bases. From germline, CDR1 is MNHEY and CDR2 SMNVEV (reference sequence). J gave up 4 bases and V 5 bases, and 5 bases lay outside the gene matches. The CDR3 covers 15 residues. CDR3 protein: CASSITSGSPDTQYF. In nucleotides, the CDR3 is TGTGCCAGCAGTATCACTAGCGGGAGCCCAGATACGCAGTATTTT.

This chain joins TRBV11-2 and TRBJ1-6; D is undetermined. The CDR3 covers 17 residues. Germline assignment: CDR1 SGHAT and CDR2 FQNNGV. Deletions cut 5 bases from V and 0 bases from J, with 14 bases between. CDR3 region: CASSQELGSSYNSPLHF. CDR3 DNA: TGTGCCAGCAGCCAAGAACTGGGGAGCTCCTATAATTCACCCCTCCACTTT.

The chain uses TRBV25-1 and TRBJ2-5, with a possible D match to TRBD2 (5 bases). Trimming shortened V by 5 bases and J by 5 bases, and 18 bases separated the two germline ends. The germline gives CDR1 MGHDK, CDR2 SYGVNS. This CDR3 is 15 amino acids long. The CDR3 is CASSKEGLGGETQYF. DNA for the CDR3: TGTGCCAGCAGTAAAGAGGGCCTCGGTGGGGAGACCCAGTACTTC.

The chain combines TRBV3-1 (or the pseudogene TRBV3-2) with TRBJ2-1; D might be TRBD2 (5 bases). CDR3 length: 13 residues. Trimming removed 1 base from V and 7 bases from J, with 8 bases in between. Per the germline V gene, CDR1 is LGHDT and CDR2 is YNNKEL (reference sequence). CDR3: CASSQVSGNEQFF. The DNA for the CDR3 is TGTGCCAGCAGCCAAGTTTCGGGGAATGAGCAGTTCTTC.

The chain uses TRBV2 and TRBJ2-7; the D gene is possibly TRBD2 (5 bases). The V and J ends lost 1 base and 4 bases respectively, with 11 bases between them. CDR1 SNHLY and CDR2 FYNNEI come from the germline V gene. CDR3 length equals 14 residues. Written as DNA, the CDR3 is TGTGCCAGCAGTGAAGTTCTTAGACTATACGAGCAGTACTTC. Its protein is CASSEVLRLYEQYF.

The chain has TRBV6-5 and TRBJ2-7; a weak D match, TRBD2 (6 bases). The germline V gene encodes CDR1 MNHEY and CDR2 SVGAGI. V lost 6 bases, J lost 4 bases, and 16 bases lay in between. There are 14 residues in the CDR3. The CDR3 DNA follows: TGTGCCAGCAGCCGGAGGGGTGATTCGTACGAGCAGTACTTC. Translation gives CASSRRGDSYEQYF.

This clone was picked up many times. The chain is built from TRBV27 and TRBJ1-1; D might be TRBD1 (5 bases). CDR1 MNHEY and CDR2 SMNVEV come from the germline V gene (reference sequence). V was shortened by 3 bases and J by 1 base, with 9 bases between the two germline ends. CDR3 length: 14 residues. The CDR3 protein is CASSFGDWNTEAFF. In DNA form, the CDR3 reads TGTGCCAGCAGTTTTGGGGACTGGAACACTGAAGCTTTCTTT.

The genes are TRBV7-8 and TRBJ1-2; D call uncertain. The CDR3 covers 12 residues. Trimming took off 3 bases at V and 8 bases at J, with 10 bases between the two ends. Germline assignment: CDR1 SGHVS and CDR2 FQNEAQ. In nucleotides, the CDR3 is TGTGCCAGCAGCTTGAGCGCGGGGGGCTACACCTTC. This encodes CASSLSAGGYTF.